The next 30 T cell receptor beta chains were all read from a single sample in a study of memory CD4+ T cells and cytomegalovirus serostatus. Some clones are missing from TCRdb's copy, which holds only in-frame ones; the method was immunoSEQ multiplex PCR. The sample holds roughly 45,000 clones, 78% seen once. The sort gate was single viable CD3+CD4+CD8-CD45RO+ cells for memory CD4+ T cells. The sample consisted of memory CD4+ T cells from blood. The receptor set was obtained from an adult in good health and CMV-seronegative.

This clone was recorded only once. This chain uses TRBV30 with TRBJ1-4; 8 positions agree with TRBD1. The CDR3 contains 13 residues. Germline CDR1 GTSNPN, CDR2 SVGIG (reference sequence). V trimming: 4 bases; J trimming: 10 bases; junction bases outside the gene matches: 8. The CDR3, as DNA: TGTGCCTGGACCCAAGACAGGGGCCCAAAACTGTTTTTT. It is translated as CAWTQDRGPKLFF.

V and J are TRBV5-1 and TRBJ2-5; no reliable D call. V was trimmed by 2 bases and J by 1 base, leaving 6 bases between them. From germline, CDR1 is SGHRS and CDR2 YFSETQ. CDR3 length: 13 residues. The CDR3 bases are TGCGCCAGCAGCTTCTCCCCCCAAGAGACCCAGTACTTC. This translates into CASSFSPQETQYF.

The V gene is TRBV14, the J gene TRBJ2-3; 9 positions match TRBD2. CDR1 is SGHDN and CDR2 is FVKESK in the germline V gene. The CDR3 sequence is 16 residues long. Germline trimming cut 3 bases from V and 6 bases from J; bases unmatched to any gene: 10. The CDR3 loop reads CASSQLRGGRLDTQYF. The CDR3 coding sequence is TGTGCCAGCAGCCAGTTGCGGGGGGGCCGGCTGGATACGCAGTATTTT.

The chain links TRBV7-6 to TRBJ2-2, with D perhaps TRBD2 (6 bases). The CDR3 runs to 14 residues. Trimming stripped 0 bases from V and 6 bases from J, with 8 bases between. The germline CDR1 and CDR2 sequences are SGHVS and FNYEAQ. CDR3 nucleotides: TGTGCCAGCAGCTTAGCGGGGGAGGCCGGGGAGCTGTTTTTT. Encoded protein: CASSLAGEAGELFF.

The DNA of the CDR3 is TGTGCCAGCAGCCCCGGGTGGACCGGGGAGCTGTTTTTT. It is translated as CASSPGWTGELFF. V is TRBV13 and J is TRBJ2-2; D call uncertain. V was pared by 5 bases and J by 5 bases, with 9 bases between. This CDR3 region has 13 residues. Germline CDR1 and CDR2: PRHDT and FYEKMQ (reference sequence).

The rearrangement uses TRBV7-8 and TRBJ1-2; 10 bases line up with TRBD1. The trim removed 4 bases at V and 2 bases at J, leaving 1 base unmatched. The CDR3 is made up of 14 amino acids. Germline V gene lookup returns CDR1 SGHVS and CDR2 FQNEAQ. The CDR3 nucleotides read TGTGCCAGCAGCTCGACAGGGGGCAACTATGGCTACACCTTC. It encodes CASSSTGGNYGYTF.

This clone has more than one count but fewer than ten. J is TRBJ2-1 and V is TRBV19; 15 bases map to TRBD2. This CDR3 contains 23 residues. Germline trimming cut 4 bases from V and 0 bases from J; bases unmatched to any gene: 19. Germline CDR1 and CDR2: LNHDA and SQIVND (reference sequence). CDR3 nucleotide sequence: TGTGCCAGTAGTAAAGGCGTTGGGGGAAAGGGACTAGCGGGAGGCGGCTCCTACAATGAGCAGTTCTTC. Residues: CASSKGVGGKGLAGGGSYNEQFF.

V usage is TRBV2 and J usage is TRBJ2-2; D might be TRBD1 (5 bases). Trimming took off 8 bases at V and 7 bases at J, with 14 bases between the two ends. The CDR3 length is 13 residues. The germline V gene has CDR1 SNHLY and CDR2 FYNNEI. The CDR3 region is CASGRPDIGELFF. In DNA form, the CDR3 reads TGTGCCAGCGGTCGGCCGGACATCGGGGAGCTGTTTTTT.

This sequence joins TRBV5-1 and TRBJ1-4; no definite D call. Trimming removed 3 bases from V and 7 bases from J, with 13 bases in between. The V gene's germline CDR1 is SGHRS and CDR2 YFSETQ. This CDR3 is 14 amino acids long. In DNA form, the CDR3 reads TGCGCCAGCAGCTACCCTGAGGAGGGTGAAAAACTGTTTTTT. Protein: CASSYPEEGEKLFF.

The rearrangement uses TRBV28 and TRBJ2-4, with D possibly matching TRBD2 (6 bases). V was shortened by 6 bases and J by 4 bases, with 16 bases between the two germline ends. The CDR3 has 15 residues. Looked up from germline, CDR1 is MDHEN and CDR2 is SYDVKM. CDR3 nucleotide sequence: TGTGCCAGCAGCTCCTGGAGGGAGGAAAAAAACATTCAGTACTTC. Protein: CASSSWREEKNIQYF.

The count of this clone is one. The V and J genes are TRBV7-9 and TRBJ2-7; 7 bases match TRBD1. The germline V gene encodes CDR1 SEHNR and CDR2 FQNEAQ (reference sequence). J was trimmed by 2 bases and V by 2 bases; bases with no gene match: 9. This CDR3 spans 16 amino acids. The CDR3: CASSLITTGSAYEQYF. The CDR3 DNA reads TGTGCCAGCAGCTTAATAACGACAGGGTCCGCCTACGAGCAGTACTTC. The whole variable domain, remainder taken from reference TRBV7-9 and TRBJ2-7, is DTGVSQNPRHKITKRGQNVTFRCDPISEHNRLYWYRQTLGQGPEFLTYFQNEAQLEKSRLLSDRFSAERPKGSFSTLEIQRTEQGDSAMYLCASSLITTGSAYEQYFGPGTRLTVT.

The rearrangement joins TRBV6-4 to TRBJ1-6; D is perhaps TRBD1 (6 bases). Germline V gene lookup returns CDR1 MRHNA and CDR2 SNTAGT. V lost 7 bases to trimming and J lost 7 bases, with 17 bases between them. The CDR3 is 15 amino acids. CDR3 protein: CASTADSNPNSPLHF. The CDR3 region has the DNA TGTGCCAGCACTGCGGACAGTAACCCCAATTCACCCCTCCACTTT.

The sample holds one count of this clone. The chain combines TRBV6-5 with TRBJ1-5; TRBD1 matches at 8 bases. This CDR3 region has 13 residues. V trimming: 6 bases; J trimming: 5 bases; junction bases outside the gene matches: 3. The germline gives CDR1 MNHEY, CDR2 SVGAGI. In nucleotides, the CDR3 is TGTGCCAGCAGGACAGGGGCCGATCAGCCCCAGCATTTT. Encoded protein: CASRTGADQPQHF.

The V gene is TRBV6-5, the J gene TRBJ2-1, with D tentatively TRBD2 (5 bases). Germline assignment: CDR1 MNHEY and CDR2 SVGAGI. The CDR3 totals 12 residues. Deletions cut 5 bases from V and 8 bases from J, with 10 bases between. The CDR3 protein is CASSRGFDEQFF. In DNA, the CDR3 is TGTGCCAGCAGTCGAGGGTTCGATGAGCAGTTCTTC.

This clone showed up just a few times. The CDR3 DNA reads as TGTGCCAGCAGCTCTAGCGGGACACAGGGCGGGGAGCTGTTTTTT. Translated, it gives CASSSSGTQGGELFF. V usage is TRBV7-7 and J usage is TRBJ2-2, with 9 bases identical to TRBD2. Trimming removed 4 bases from V and 7 bases from J; junction bases left unmatched: 7. Germline CDR1 SSHAT, CDR2 FNYEAQ (reference sequence). The CDR3 extends over 15 amino acids.

This rearrangement joins TRBV28 to TRBJ1-5; 12 positions match TRBD1. Trimming took 5 bases from V and 1 from J; bases not matched to a gene: 9. The CDR3 covers 18 residues. Looked up from germline, CDR1 is MDHEN and CDR2 is SYDVKM. As DNA, the CDR3 is TGTGCCAGCAGTGTACCGGGACAGGGGGCTGGGAGCAATCAGCCCCAGCATTTT. Encoded protein: CASSVPGQGAGSNQPQHF. The complete variable domain, with remaining parts taken from reference TRBV28 and TRBJ1-5, reads DVKVTQSSRYLVKRTGEKVFLECVQDMDHENMFWYRQDPGLGLRLIYFSYDVKMKEKGDIPEGYSVSREKKERFSLILESASTNQTSMYLCASSVPGQGAGSNQPQHFGDGTRLSIL.

This clone was seen more than once but under ten times. The J gene is TRBJ2-7, the V gene TRBV2; D may be TRBD2 (6 bases). The V gene's germline CDR1 is SNHLY and CDR2 FYNNEI. The V end lost 2 bases, the J end lost 6 bases, and 14 bases lay between the germline ends. There are 14 residues in the CDR3. The CDR3 coding sequence is TGTGCCAGCAGTGAAACGCAGGTGGGAGGCGAGCAGTACTTC. Translation: CASSETQVGGEQYF.

This clone showed up just a few times. The J gene is TRBJ1-2, the V gene TRBV19, with 7 positions matching TRBD1. The V gene's germline CDR1 is LNHDA and CDR2 SQIVND (reference sequence). The V segment lost 1 base and the J segment 8 bases; nucleotides outside the gene matches: 10. CDR3 size: 15 residues. The CDR3 spells CASSIGTPTGEGYTF. CDR3 DNA sequence: TGTGCCAGTAGTATAGGGACACCTACAGGGGAAGGCTACACCTTC.

This chain links TRBV11-2 with TRBJ2-2; D perhaps matches TRBD1 (6 bases). The CDR3 runs 16 residues. V lost 4 bases and J 1 base, leaving 13 bases between the germline ends. The germline V gene has CDR1 SGHAT and CDR2 FQNNGV. DNA for the CDR3: TGTGCCAGCAGCTCAAGGACAGCCTTGAACACCGGGGAGCTGTTTTTT. The encoded protein is CASSSRTALNTGELFF.

On this clone itself: The identical CDR3 is also encoded by other nucleotide sequences in the sample. The rearrangement uses TRBV29-1 and TRBJ2-7; D ambiguous. Per germline, CDR1 SQVTM and CDR2 ANQGSEA. The CDR3 has 12 residues. V gave up 4 bases and J gave up 0 bases, with 7 bases separating them. The CDR3 sequence is CSVGRNSYEQYF. CDR3 bases: TGCAGCGTTGGAAGAAACTCCTACGAGCAGTACTTC.

The chain couples TRBV28 to TRBJ1-2, with TRBD1 identical over 8 bases. This CDR3 spans 12 amino acids. CDR1 is MDHEN and CDR2 is SYDVKM in the germline V gene. Trimming at V came to 6 bases and at J to 8 bases, leaving 5 bases not matched to a gene. The CDR3 nucleotides read TGTGCCAGCAGCGACAGGGGTGGAGGCTACACCTTC. Translated, it gives CASSDRGGGYTF.

This clone was observed once. The V call is TRBV30, the J call TRBJ1-5; no firm D call. This CDR3 has 13 amino acids. V was pared by 0 bases and J by 4 bases, with 7 bases between. Per germline, CDR1 GTSNPN and CDR2 SVGIG (reference sequence). The CDR3 nucleotides read TGTGCCTGGAGTGTCTCGGGGAATCAGCCCCAGCATTTT. Translating it yields CAWSVSGNQPQHF.

J is TRBJ2-5 and V is TRBV5-1, with 7 bases aligning to TRBD2. The V gene's germline CDR1 is SGHRS and CDR2 YFSETQ. V was clipped by 4 bases and J by 5 bases; unmatched bases: 5. This CDR3 contains 13 residues. The CDR3 nucleotides read TGCGCCAGCAGCGACCGGACTAGTGAGACCCAGTACTTC. Protein product: CASSDRTSETQYF.

This chain joins TRBV6-1 and TRBJ2-1, with 8 bases lining up with TRBD1. V lost 11 bases, J lost 14 bases, and 17 bases stayed unmatched. Per germline, CDR1 MNHNS and CDR2 SASEGT. The CDR3 covers 13 residues. CDR3 loop: CASTRREQGGEFF. CDR3 bases: TGTGCCTCCACCCGCCGGGAACAGGGGGGAGAGTTCTTC.

The V call is TRBV7-9, the J call TRBJ2-3; 12 bases map to TRBD2. J gave up 0 bases and V 4 bases, and 5 bases lay outside the gene matches. CDR1 and CDR2 (germline): SEHNR, FQNEAQ (reference sequence). This CDR3 region has 17 residues. CDR3 in amino acids: CASSWGLAGPSTDTQYF. The CDR3 DNA is TGTGCCAGCAGCTGGGGACTAGCGGGCCCTAGCACAGATACGCAGTATTTT.

This chain links TRBV5-1 with TRBJ2-7; 9 nucleotides line up with TRBD2. V lost 4 bases to trimming and J lost 2 bases; unmatched junction nucleotides: 7. This CDR3 comprises 15 residues. Per the germline V gene, CDR1 is SGHRS and CDR2 is YFSETQ. CDR3 nucleotide sequence: TGCGCCAGCAGCCCGGCGACTAGCGGTACCTACGAGCAGTACTTC. Translating it yields CASSPATSGTYEQYF.

The rearrangement uses TRBV4-2 and TRBJ2-6; 7 bases fit TRBD1. The CDR3 contains 17 residues. V shed 5 bases, J shed 0 bases, and the junction held 7 bases outside the gene matches. Germline CDR1 LGHNA, CDR2 YNFKEQ. The CDR3 is CASSGRDRVSGANVLTF. CDR3 in DNA: TGTGCCAGCAGCGGAAGGGACAGAGTCTCTGGGGCCAACGTCCTGACTTTC.

The chain couples TRBV9 to TRBJ1-2, with TRBD1 as a possible D gene (6 bases). Germline V CDR1 and CDR2: SGDLS, YYNGEE. Trimming took off 0 bases at V and 3 bases at J, with 9 bases between the two ends. This CDR3 is 14 amino acids long. The CDR3, as DNA: TGTGCCAGCAGCGTAGCTCCAGGGGACTATGGCTACACCTTC. It translates to CASSVAPGDYGYTF.

This clone was counted a single time. The V call is TRBV15, the J call TRBJ2-7; D tentatively fits TRBD1 or TRBD2 (5 bases each). The CDR3 spans 11 residues. Per germline, CDR1 LNHNV and CDR2 YYDKDF (reference sequence). V was clipped by 5 bases and J by 4 bases, with 6 bases between them. CDR3 bases: TGTGCCACCAGCGAGGGGTACGAGCAGTACTTC. It specifies CATSEGYEQYF. Full variable domain (outside the CDR3, taken from reference TRBV15 and TRBJ2-7): DAMVIQNPRYQVTQFGKPVTLSCSQTLNHNVMYWYQQKSSQAPKLLFHYYDKDFNNEADTPDNFQSRRPNTSFCFLDIRSPGLGDTAMYLCATSEGYEQYFGPGTRLTVT.

V gene TRBV5-1 combines with J gene TRBJ2-1, with a weak D call TRBD1 (5 bases). This CDR3 is 12 amino acids long. V gave up 2 bases and J gave up 7 bases, with 7 bases separating them. Germline CDR1 reads SGHRS; CDR2 reads YFSETQ. This CDR3 reads CASSLQVNEQFF. The CDR3 nucleotides read TGCGCCAGCAGCTTACAGGTTAATGAGCAGTTCTTC.